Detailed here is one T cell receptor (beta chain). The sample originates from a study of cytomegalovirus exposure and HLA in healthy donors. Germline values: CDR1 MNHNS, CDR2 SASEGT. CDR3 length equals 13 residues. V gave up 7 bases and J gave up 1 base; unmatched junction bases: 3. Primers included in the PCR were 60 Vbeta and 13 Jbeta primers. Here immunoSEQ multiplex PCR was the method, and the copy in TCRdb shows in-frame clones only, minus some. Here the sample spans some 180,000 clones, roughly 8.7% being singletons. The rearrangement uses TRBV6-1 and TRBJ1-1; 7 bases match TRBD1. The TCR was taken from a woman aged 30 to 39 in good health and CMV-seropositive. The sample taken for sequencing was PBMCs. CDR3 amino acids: CASTRDRNTEAFF. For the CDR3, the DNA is TGTGCCAGCACTAGGGACAGGAACACTGAAGCTTTCTTT.